This T cell receptor (beta chain) was sequenced in a study of cytomegalovirus exposure and HLA in healthy donors. The study, taken as a whole, reports: The authors considered a cluster of highly shared sequence variants likely to be a sequencing artifact.

Trimming stripped 5 bases from V and 10 bases from J, with 12 bases between. CDR1 is SGHAT, CDR2 FQNNGV, per germline. CDR3 length: 13 amino acids. Regarding this clone: Its antigen is as yet unknown.

Both 60 Vbeta primers and 13 Jbeta primers went into the PCR. The assay was immunoSEQ multiplex PCR, and TCRdb's table has in-frame clones only and misses some. The sample carries about 230,000 clones, roughly 89% recorded once. Sequencing was performed on PBMCs. The sequence was collected from a woman in her late teens or twenties in good health and CMV-seronegative. This chain joins TRBV11-2 and TRBJ1-6; D is unclear. In DNA form, the CDR3 reads TGTGCCAGCAGCCCCGCGGCTGGGTCACCCCTCCACTTT. This translates into CASSPAAGSPLHF.